The clone carrying this T cell receptor (beta chain) came up many times. The target antigen is unknown. Each CDR3 protein gets one entry after TCRdb re-called the 5' RACE reads with MiXCR. Of around 70,000 distinct CDR3 sequences in the sample, around 5% were seen once. Libraries used 2 million unsorted PBMCs kept frozen in RNAlater. The data were obtained in a study of neurological immune-mediated disorders. Study results and caveats: One related-CDR3 cluster, which may be a signature, held the repertoires of 18 of 34 multiple sclerosis patients after phylogenetic grouping. CDR3 amino acid sequences of expanded clones were not shared across subjects, a result suggesting private repertoires in all groups.

Germline V gene data show CDR1 as DFQATT and CDR2 as SNEGSKA (reference sequence). CDR3 length: 14 amino acids. V was pared by 0 bases and J by 8 bases, with 16 bases between. The rearrangement links TRBV20-1 to TRBJ1-2; D gene ambiguous. Input material: PBMCs. The receptor was isolated from a young man with multiple sclerosis. CDR3: CSARDRTASKGYTF. CDR3 sequence (DNA): TGCAGTGCTAGAGATCGTACGGCGAGTAAGGGCTACACCTTC.